This TCR beta chain stems from a study of memory CD4+ T cells and cytomegalovirus serostatus (dated 2019 in TCRdb). The study in broad terms: The cohort included approximately 35 healthy adults from Belgium, of whom 9 were CMV seropositive and approximately 25 were CMV seronegative. CD4+ memory TCRbeta repertoires of a Belgian cohort with known cytomegalovirus serostatus were sequenced in order to replicate a published TCR-based CMV serostatus classifier. The paper's findings and limits, for the study overall: Unlike the original study, which covered naive and memory CD4+ and CD8+ populations, the Belgian study sequenced only CD4+CD45RO+ memory cells. The results were interpreted as suggesting that the CMV-associated TCR signature is largely present in the CD4+ memory repertoire. CMV serostatus prediction reached a median bootstrapped AUC of 0.95 with the original framework and 0.91 with a US-trained random forest. On the Belgian cohort, the classifier built on the original framework reached a median bootstrapped AUC of around 0.95, with a 95% CI of 0.76-1.00. Among the 160 or so previously reported CMV-associated TCRbeta sequences, approximately 70 showed up in the CD4+ memory repertoires, with each one found in between one and five individuals.

Of note for this clone: Its antigen has not been determined. No base-level quality is on record; no much larger clone is a single base apart.

The CDR3 runs 18 amino acids, cysteine and phenylalanine included. Here the CDR3 DNA is all that survives: 54 bases in frame from base 1. Reading the germline V gene (reference sequence) gives CDR1 SGHKS and CDR2 YYEKEE. Relative to germline, V is missing 4 bases and J is missing 4 bases, with 9 bases of the junction outside any gene match. Single viable CD3+CD4+CD8-CD45RO+ cells were sorted as memory CD4+ T cells on a FACSAria II. CMV serostatus was determined with a Roche Elecsys assay detecting serum IgG against CMV pp150, pp28, p38 and p52. After the samples were thawed, total CD4+ T cells were enriched through positive selection using CD4 magnetic microbeads. The samples came from a separate study whose specific focus was interrogating the CD4+ T cell memory repertoire. Peripheral blood mononuclear cells were isolated and cryopreserved according to standard operating procedures, and serum was kept at -80 degrees C. Staining used CD3-PerCP (BW264/56), CD4-APC (RPA-T4), CD45RO-PE (UCHT1) and CD8-Pacific Orange (3B5) antibodies, with Sytox blue excluding non-viable cells.

Genomic DNA was extracted from sorted cells with the Quick-DNA Microprep Kit. Amplification of TCRbeta DNA was done with the immunoSEQ hsTCRbeta kit, following the protocol from the manufacturer. TCRbeta libraries were sequenced on an Illumina MiSeq instrument. The published analysis was carried out like this. Once out-of-frame sequences had been removed, 2,204,828 distinct TCRbeta sequences were left, which works out to an average of roughly 70,000 per individual. Each individual was scored according to the count of 164 previously reported CMV-associated TCRbeta sequences and the total productive distinct TCRbeta count. A beta-binomial model was reimplemented in Python, and random forests from scikit-learn, run with default parameters, were trained on data from the US cohort. Classifier performance on the Belgian cohort was summarized as median AUC with percentile confidence intervals calculated over 10,000 bootstrap iterations. Imported from immuneACCESS, the table was reduced by TCRdb to in-frame sequences with V and J called. These copies leave out some clones; in studies compared against another copy, an unresolved V gene accounts for under half, and the cause of the remainder is not known. V and J calls and clone size follow that table, whereas D and trimming were derived from the DNA. For this sample there are some 52,000 clones; over 60% appear just once. Together, the top ten hold approximately 1.5% of the sample.

The sequence links TRBV5-5 to TRBJ2-2; TRBD2 matches 14 bases in the middle. Sequencing was carried out using memory CD4+ T cells from blood. This clonotype was obtained from an adult in good health and CMV-seropositive. CDR3 protein: CASSTGLAGARGTGELFF. The nucleotides are TGTGCCAGCAGCACGGGACTAGCGGGAGCCCGGGGCACCGGGGAGCTGTTTTTT.